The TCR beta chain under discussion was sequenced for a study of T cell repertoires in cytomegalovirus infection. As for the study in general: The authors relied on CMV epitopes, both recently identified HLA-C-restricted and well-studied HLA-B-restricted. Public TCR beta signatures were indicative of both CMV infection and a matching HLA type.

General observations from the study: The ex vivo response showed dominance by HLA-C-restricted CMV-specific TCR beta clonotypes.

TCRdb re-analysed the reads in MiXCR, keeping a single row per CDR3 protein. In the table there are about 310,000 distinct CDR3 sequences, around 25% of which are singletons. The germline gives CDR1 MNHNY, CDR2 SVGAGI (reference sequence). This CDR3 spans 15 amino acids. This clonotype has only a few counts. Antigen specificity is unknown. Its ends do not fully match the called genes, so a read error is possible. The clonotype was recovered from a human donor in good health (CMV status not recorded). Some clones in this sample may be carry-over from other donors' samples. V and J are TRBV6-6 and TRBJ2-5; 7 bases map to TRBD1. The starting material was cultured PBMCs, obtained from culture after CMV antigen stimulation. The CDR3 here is CASGYTGVQQETQYF. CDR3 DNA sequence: TGTGCCAGCGGTTACACAGGGGTGCAACAAGAGACCCAGTACTTC.